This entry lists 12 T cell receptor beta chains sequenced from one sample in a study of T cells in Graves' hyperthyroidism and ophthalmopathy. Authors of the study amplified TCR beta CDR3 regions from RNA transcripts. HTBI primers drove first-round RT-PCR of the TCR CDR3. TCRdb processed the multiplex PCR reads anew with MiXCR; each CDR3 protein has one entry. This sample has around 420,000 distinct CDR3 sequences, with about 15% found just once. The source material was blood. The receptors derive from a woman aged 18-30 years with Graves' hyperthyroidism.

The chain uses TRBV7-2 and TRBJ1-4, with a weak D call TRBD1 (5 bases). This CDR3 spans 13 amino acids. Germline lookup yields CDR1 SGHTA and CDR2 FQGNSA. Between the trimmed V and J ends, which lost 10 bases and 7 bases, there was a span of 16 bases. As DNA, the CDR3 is TGTGCCAACCCGGGACCTCGGAGTGAAAAACTGTTTTTT. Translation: CANPGPRSEKLFF.

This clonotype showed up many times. The CDR3 spells CASSGGQGYYEQYF. DNA for the CDR3: TGTGCCAGCTCGGGGGGACAGGGGTACTACGAGCAGTACTTC. The V gene is TRBV18, the J gene TRBJ2-7; TRBD1 matches at 10 bases. The trim removed 6 bases at V and 3 bases at J, leaving 5 bases unmatched. The CDR3 is 14 residues long. Germline V lookup: CDR1 KGHSH, CDR2 LQKENI.

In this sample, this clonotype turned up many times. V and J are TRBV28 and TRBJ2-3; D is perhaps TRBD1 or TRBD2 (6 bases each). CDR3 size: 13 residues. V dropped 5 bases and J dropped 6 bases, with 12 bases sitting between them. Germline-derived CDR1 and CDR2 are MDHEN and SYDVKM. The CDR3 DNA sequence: TGTGCCAGCAGTCTAGCGAGGGGGGATACGCAGTATTTT. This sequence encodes CASSLARGDTQYF.

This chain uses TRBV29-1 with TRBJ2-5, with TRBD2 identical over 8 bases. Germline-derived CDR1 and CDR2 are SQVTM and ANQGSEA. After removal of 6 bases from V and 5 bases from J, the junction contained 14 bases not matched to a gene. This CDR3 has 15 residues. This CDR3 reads CSVRGGPFFLETQYF. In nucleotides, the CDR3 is TGCAGCGTCCGGGGGGGCCCATTTTTCTTGGAGACCCAGTACTTC.

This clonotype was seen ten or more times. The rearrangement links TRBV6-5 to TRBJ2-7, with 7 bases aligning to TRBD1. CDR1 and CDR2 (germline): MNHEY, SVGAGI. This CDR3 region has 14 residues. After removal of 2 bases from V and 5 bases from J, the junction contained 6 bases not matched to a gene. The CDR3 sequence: CASSYRGTDHEQYF. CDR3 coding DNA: TGTGCCAGCAGTTACCGTGGGACAGACCACGAGCAGTACTTC.

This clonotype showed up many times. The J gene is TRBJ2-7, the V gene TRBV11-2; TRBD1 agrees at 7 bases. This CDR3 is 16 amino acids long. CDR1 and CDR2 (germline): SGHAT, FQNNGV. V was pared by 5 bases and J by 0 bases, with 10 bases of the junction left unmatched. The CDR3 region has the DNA TGTGCCAGCAGCAGGGACAGCCCACCGAACTCCTACGAGCAGTACTTC. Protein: CASSRDSPPNSYEQYF.

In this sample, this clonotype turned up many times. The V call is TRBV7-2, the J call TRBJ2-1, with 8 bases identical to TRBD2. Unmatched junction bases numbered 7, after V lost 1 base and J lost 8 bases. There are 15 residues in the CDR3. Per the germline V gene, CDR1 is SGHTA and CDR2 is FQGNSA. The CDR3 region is CASSLGTSHGDEQFF. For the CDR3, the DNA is TGTGCCAGCAGCTTAGGGACTAGCCACGGCGATGAGCAGTTCTTC.

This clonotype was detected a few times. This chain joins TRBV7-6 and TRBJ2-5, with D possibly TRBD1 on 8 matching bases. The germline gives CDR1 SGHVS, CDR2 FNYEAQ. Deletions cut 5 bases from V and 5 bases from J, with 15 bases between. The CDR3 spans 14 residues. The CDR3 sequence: CASSNTGGGETQYF. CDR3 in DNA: TGTGCCAGCAGCAACACAGGGGGGGGGGAGACCCAGTACTTC.

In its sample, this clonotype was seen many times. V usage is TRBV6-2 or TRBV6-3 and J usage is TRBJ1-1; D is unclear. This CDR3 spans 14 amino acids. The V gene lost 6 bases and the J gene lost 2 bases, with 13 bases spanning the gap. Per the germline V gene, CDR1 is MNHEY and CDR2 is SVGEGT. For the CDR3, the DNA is TGTGCCAGCAGCCCGACGTTTATTAACACTGAAGCTTTCTTT. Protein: CASSPTFINTEAFF.

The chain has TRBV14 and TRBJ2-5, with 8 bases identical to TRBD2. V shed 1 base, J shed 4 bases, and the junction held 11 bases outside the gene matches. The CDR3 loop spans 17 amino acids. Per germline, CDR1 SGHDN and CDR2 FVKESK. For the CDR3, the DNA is TGTGCCAGCAGCCAAGCTAGGAGCGGGAGTTTTCGAGAGACCCAGTACTTC. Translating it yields CASSQARSGSFRETQYF.

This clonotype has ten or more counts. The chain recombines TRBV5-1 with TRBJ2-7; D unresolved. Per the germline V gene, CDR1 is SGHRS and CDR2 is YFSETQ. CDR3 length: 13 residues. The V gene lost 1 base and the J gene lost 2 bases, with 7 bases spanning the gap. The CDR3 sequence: CASSLTRPYEQYF. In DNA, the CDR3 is TGCGCCAGCAGCTTGACACGTCCCTACGAGCAGTACTTC.

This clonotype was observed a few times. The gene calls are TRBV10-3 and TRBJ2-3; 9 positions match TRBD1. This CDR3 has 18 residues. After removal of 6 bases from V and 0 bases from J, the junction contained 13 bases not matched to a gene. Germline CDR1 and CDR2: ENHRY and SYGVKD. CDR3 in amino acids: CAIRKTGGSGSSTDTQYF. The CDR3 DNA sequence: TGTGCCATCAGAAAAACAGGGGGCTCAGGGTCGAGCACAGATACGCAGTATTTT.